These 32 T cell receptor beta chains came from one sample sequenced in a study of lymphopenia after photon versus proton radiotherapy. Using immunoSEQ multiplex PCR, the repertoire was profiled, and TCRdb retains in-frame clones only, with some absent. The repertoire holds roughly 64,000 clones, with 75% to 90% as singletons. The sequenced sample was peripheral blood, obtained from a patient treated with proton-based radiotherapy. The receptors stem from a man older than 75 with esophageal cancer.

This rearrangement joins TRBV6-4 to TRBJ2-5; TRBD2 is a possible D gene (6 bases). V lost 6 bases, J lost 4 bases, and 12 bases lay in between. CDR3 length equals 13 residues. Germline V CDR1 and CDR2: MRHNA, SNTAGT. CDR3 protein: CASSLMGGETQYF. The DNA of the CDR3 is TGTGCCAGCAGCCTCATGGGGGGAGAGACCCAGTACTTC.

This clone occurred once. Other DNA sequences in the same sample also yield this CDR3. The J gene is TRBJ1-2, the V gene TRBV5-1; D gene ambiguous. V lost 0 bases and J 2 bases, leaving 8 bases between the germline ends. This CDR3 is built from 14 residues. From germline, CDR1 is SGHRS and CDR2 YFSETQ. The CDR3 sequence: CASSLESPNYGYTF. The DNA for the CDR3 is TGCGCCAGCAGCTTGGAGTCTCCAAACTATGGCTACACCTTC.

This sequence joins TRBV5-1 and TRBJ2-3, with 7 positions matching TRBD2. The germline CDR1 and CDR2 sequences are SGHRS and YFSETQ. CDR3 length: 15 amino acids. The V gene end was trimmed by 4 bases and the J gene end by 4 bases; junction bases not matched to a gene: 9. The CDR3 DNA reads TGCGCCAGCAGCCCCCGGGGAGGGGAGGCAGATACGCAGTATTTT. It specifies CASSPRGGEADTQYF.

This chain connects TRBV5-8 to TRBJ2-5, with D maybe TRBD1 (5 bases). Trimming cost V 2 bases and J 4 bases, with 12 bases left between them. This CDR3 is 14 amino acids long. Germline CDR1 is SGHTS and CDR2 is YDEGEE. The CDR3 here is CASSFNWGGETQYF. CDR3 nucleotide sequence: TGTGCCAGCAGCTTTAATTGGGGCGGAGAGACCCAGTACTTC.

The rearrangement joins TRBV19 to TRBJ1-5, with 8 bases that match TRBD1. Germline V gene lookup returns CDR1 LNHDA and CDR2 SQIVND (reference sequence). V gave up 2 bases and J gave up 0 bases; unmatched junction bases: 3. The CDR3 consists of 16 residues. The CDR3 nucleotides read TGTGCCAGTAGTATACAGGGGGCGGGTAGCAATCAGCCCCAGCATTTT. This sequence encodes CASSIQGAGSNQPQHF.

The CDR3 protein is CASSSDRGVTEKLFF. The CDR3 DNA sequence: TGTGCCAGCAGCTCCGACAGGGGTGTTACTGAAAAACTGTTTTTT. The chain joins TRBV7-2 to TRBJ1-4; 8 bases agree with TRBD1. J lost 7 bases, V lost 4 bases, and 8 bases had no gene match. The CDR3 totals 15 residues. Germline CDR1 is SGHTA and CDR2 is FQGNSA.

The chain employs TRBV6-1 and TRBJ2-5; 11 bases are a match to TRBD2. The CDR3 consists of 16 residues. J lost 7 bases, V lost 4 bases, and 11 bases had no gene match. Germline assignment: CDR1 MNHNS and CDR2 SASEGT. The CDR3 here is CASSGGLAGGGTTQYF. The CDR3 DNA reads as TGTGCCAGCAGTGGTGGACTAGCGGGTGGGGGGACGACCCAGTACTTC.

The chain links TRBV9 to TRBJ2-7; TRBD1 matches at 10 bases. CDR3 size: 13 residues. The germline V gene encodes CDR1 SGDLS and CDR2 YYNGEE. V was clipped by 3 bases and J by 12 bases; unmatched bases: 9. The CDR3 sequence: CASSGGQGELLYF. In DNA, the CDR3 is TGTGCCAGCAGCGGAGGACAGGGGGAATTGTTGTACTTC.

This chain connects TRBV30 to TRBJ1-6, with D possibly matching TRBD1 (6 bases). Per the germline V gene, CDR1 is GTSNPN and CDR2 is SVGIG (reference sequence). Trimming removed 4 bases at V and 6 bases at J, with 13 bases between. This CDR3 contains 14 residues. The CDR3 nucleotides read TGTGCCTGGATGGGGGGGCAGGGTAATTCACCCCTCCACTTT. Translation: CAWMGGQGNSPLHF.

This sequence joins TRBV7-9 and TRBJ1-4; D gene unclear. Germline V gene sequence: CDR1 SEHNR, CDR2 FQNEAQ (reference sequence). This CDR3 region has 13 residues. The ends were cut back, 2 bases at V and 8 bases at J, with 9 bases in the middle. The CDR3 here is CASSLNGGEKLFF. In nucleotides, the CDR3 is TGTGCCAGCAGCTTAAATGGCGGAGAAAAACTGTTTTTT.

The genes are TRBV7-3 and TRBJ2-5; D ambiguous. Near its end, the DNA agrees better with TRBJ2-7, so the J call may be wrong. The CDR3 length is 15 residues. The germline V gene encodes CDR1 SGHTA and CDR2 FQGTGA. The CDR3, as DNA: TGTGCCAGCAGCTTAAATCCCGCCCCCGCCTACGAGCAGTACTTC. Translated: CASSLNPAPAYEQYF.

The chain employs TRBV7-9 and TRBJ2-7, with D unclear. V lost 3 bases, J lost 6 bases, and 15 bases lay in between. In germline, CDR1 is SEHNR, CDR2 FQNEAQ (reference sequence). This CDR3 contains 14 residues. The CDR3 loop reads CASSFIPPRIEQYF. The CDR3, as DNA: TGTGCCAGCAGCTTTATACCCCCCAGAATCGAGCAGTACTTC.

The sample holds one count of this clone. The chain carries TRBV9 and TRBJ2-2, with 11 bases lining up with TRBD1. Unmatched junction bases numbered 9, after V lost 3 bases and J lost 5 bases. Germline values: CDR1 SGDLS, CDR2 YYNGEE. The CDR3 extends over 17 amino acids. CDR3 coding DNA: TGTGCCAGCAGCGCGCGTTCTGGGACAGGGGGTACCGGGGAGCTGTTTTTT. Protein product: CASSARSGTGGTGELFF.

This clone was counted between two and nine times. The chain recombines TRBV20-1 with TRBJ2-3; D is unclear. Germline lookup yields CDR1 DFQATT and CDR2 SNEGSKA (reference sequence). V shed 4 bases and J shed 2 bases, with 4 bases lying between them. CDR3 size: 11 residues. CDR3 nucleotides: TGCAGTGCTACGGCCACAGATACGCAGTATTTT. It codes for CSATATDTQYF.

This clone was seen a few times. The chain recombines TRBV11-1 with TRBJ1-6; 7 bases map to TRBD1. From germline, CDR1 is SGHAT and CDR2 FQDESV (reference sequence). Losses at the gene ends were 3 bases for V and 7 bases for J; bases not matched to a gene: 6. The CDR3 contains 15 residues. The CDR3 here is CASSLGRDSNSPLHF. The CDR3, as DNA: TGTGCCAGCAGCTTGGGTAGGGACAGCAATTCACCCCTCCACTTT.

V gene TRBV5-1 combines with J gene TRBJ1-6; the D is unclear. The CDR3 runs 13 residues. Trimming removed 4 bases from V and 9 bases from J, with 11 bases in between. Germline CDR1 reads SGHRS; CDR2 reads YFSETQ. The CDR3 DNA sequence: TGCGCCAGCAGCCCCGAGGAGGGTTCACCCCTCCACTTT. This encodes CASSPEEGSPLHF.

The rearrangement uses TRBV12-5 and TRBJ2-2, with a possible D match to TRBD1 (7 bases). In germline, CDR1 is LGHNT, CDR2 FRNRAP. Trimming cost V 1 base and J 1 base, with 13 bases left between them. This CDR3 is 17 amino acids long. The CDR3 spells CASGLGGGTVNTGELFF. CDR3 sequence (DNA): TGTGCTAGTGGTTTGGGGGGCGGGACAGTGAACACCGGGGAGCTGTTTTTT.

The rearrangement uses TRBV2 and TRBJ2-7; D may be TRBD2 (5 bases). CDR3 size: 14 residues. Between the trimmed V and J ends, which lost 6 bases and 12 bases, there was a span of 24 bases. Germline CDR1 is SNHLY and CDR2 is FYNNEI. The CDR3 sequence is CASSLIEGEGFWYF. The CDR3 nucleotides read TGTGCCAGCAGCCTTATCGAGGGTGAAGGATTTTGGTACTTC.

J is TRBJ1-4 and V is TRBV5-1, with D tentatively TRBD1 (5 bases). The CDR3 is 17 residues long. Germline-derived CDR1 and CDR2 are SGHRS and YFSETQ. V was clipped by 5 bases and J by 5 bases, with 22 bases between them. The CDR3 region has the DNA TGCGCCAGCAGTAGGGCTGGGAGGACAAACGAAAATGAAAAACTGTTTTTT. Translating it yields CASSRAGRTNENEKLFF.

This rearrangement joins TRBV4-3 to TRBJ2-1; 10 bases match TRBD1. The CDR3 contains 16 residues. Germline V gives CDR1 LGHNA, CDR2 YSLEER. The V segment lost 2 bases and the J segment 6 bases; nucleotides outside the gene matches: 7. The CDR3 bases are TGCGCCAGCAGCCAATATCCCGGGACAGGGGCCAATGAGCAGTTCTTC. Its translation: CASSQYPGTGANEQFF.

This chain links TRBV7-6 with TRBJ1-1; TRBD1 is a possible D gene (5 bases). The V end lost 5 bases, the J end lost 5 bases, and 15 bases lay between the germline ends. The CDR3 has 14 amino acids. CDR1 and CDR2 from the germline V gene are SGHVS and FNYEAQ. In nucleotides, the CDR3 is TGTGCCAGCAGCCTTATCGCCCGGGGGACTGAAGCTTTCTTT. Its protein product is CASSLIARGTEAFF.

This rearrangement joins TRBV27 to TRBJ2-7; the match to TRBD2 covers 8 bases. V was pared by 5 bases and J by 2 bases, with 11 bases of the junction left unmatched. The CDR3 contains 16 residues. CDR1 is MNHEY and CDR2 is SMNVEV in the germline V gene (reference sequence). CDR3 protein: CASSILRTSFPYEQYF. CDR3 DNA: TGTGCCAGCAGTATACTCAGGACTAGCTTCCCCTACGAGCAGTACTTC.

The V gene is TRBV10-1, the J gene TRBJ2-7; the match to TRBD1 covers 8 bases. CDR3 size: 14 residues. J gave up 2 bases and V 5 bases, and 5 bases lay outside the gene matches. CDR1 is WNHNN and CDR2 is SYGVQD in the germline V gene (reference sequence). The CDR3 loop is CASSPSGGPYEQYF. CDR3 bases: TGCGCCAGCAGTCCATCAGGGGGCCCCTACGAGCAGTACTTC.

V gene TRBV4-2 combines with J gene TRBJ1-6; D is uncertain. Trimming cost V 1 base and J 8 bases, with 12 bases left between them. CDR3 size: 15 residues. The germline V gene has CDR1 LGHNA and CDR2 YNFKEQ. CDR3 nucleotides: TGTGCCAGCAGCCAAGTAAACGTAGAGGATTCACCCCTCCACTTT. This gives the protein CASSQVNVEDSPLHF.

The chain uses TRBV4-1 and TRBJ1-2; D not certain. V shed 0 bases and J shed 4 bases, with 12 bases lying between them. Germline V gene data show CDR1 as MGHRA and CDR2 as YSYEKL. The CDR3 extends over 15 amino acids. CDR3 bases: TGCGCCAGCAGCCAAGAAAGGCCAGGCCTCTATGGCTACACCTTC. Its protein is CASSQERPGLYGYTF.

This clone has only one observation. The CDR3: CASSADRNTEAFF. The CDR3 DNA follows: TGTGCCAGCAGTGCGGACAGGAACACTGAAGCTTTCTTT. The chain joins TRBV6-1 to TRBJ1-1; tentatively, D is TRBD1 (6 bases). CDR3 length equals 13 residues. The ends were cut back, 4 bases at V and 1 base at J, with 7 bases in the middle. Germline V gene lookup returns CDR1 MNHNS and CDR2 SASEGT.

V and J are TRBV6-1 and TRBJ1-1; no definite D call. Germline CDR1 and CDR2: MNHNS and SASEGT. V dropped 0 bases and J dropped 8 bases, with 10 bases sitting between them. The CDR3 loop spans 13 amino acids. The CDR3 DNA reads as TGTGCCAGCAGTGAAGCGCCGAGTCGGGAAGCTTTCTTT. Translating it yields CASSEAPSREAFF.

This chain links TRBV13 with TRBJ2-3; 12 nucleotides match TRBD2. The CDR3 is 16 residues long. The J segment lost 7 bases and the V segment lost 0 bases, leaving 5 bases of the junction unmatched. Germline loops: CDR1 PRHDT, CDR2 FYEKMQ (reference sequence). The CDR3 DNA is TGTGCCAGCAGCTTAGGTGGTCTAGCGGGGGGGCATACGCAGTATTTT. It encodes CASSLGGLAGGHTQYF.

V and J are TRBV14 and TRBJ2-7; D possibly matches TRBD1 or TRBD2 (5 bases each). Trimming cost V 0 bases and J 2 bases, with 11 bases left between them. The CDR3 covers 15 residues. Germline lookup yields CDR1 SGHDN and CDR2 FVKESK. Here the CDR3 DNA reads TGTGCCAGCAGCCAAGATTTGGGACCACCCTACGAGCAGTACTTC. The encoded protein is CASSQDLGPPYEQYF.

The chain couples TRBV4-3 to TRBJ1-2; D is unclear. CDR3 length: 16 amino acids. Germline loops: CDR1 LGHNA, CDR2 YSLEER. V was cut by 3 bases and J by 6 bases, with 20 bases left in between. This CDR3 reads CASSQSLGGFGNGYTF. CDR3 nucleotide sequence: TGCGCCAGCAGCCAGTCTCTAGGAGGGTTCGGGAATGGCTACACCTTC.

The rearrangement joins TRBV7-2 to TRBJ2-7; D unresolved. The V gene lost 0 bases and the J gene lost 2 bases, with 8 bases spanning the gap. Germline V CDR1 and CDR2: SGHTA, FQGNSA. The length of the CDR3 is 14 residues. CDR3 sequence reads: CASSLAGLTYEQYF. Written as DNA, the CDR3 is TGTGCCAGCAGCTTAGCGGGCCTAACCTACGAGCAGTACTTC.

The V call is TRBV27, the J call TRBJ1-1, with D tentatively TRBD1 (5 bases). CDR3 length: 14 residues. The germline V gene has CDR1 MNHEY and CDR2 SMNVEV (reference sequence). V lost 6 bases and J lost 0, with 11 bases in between. CDR3 sequence (DNA): TGTGCCAGCAGAACCGGGACGGTGAACACTGAAGCTTTCTTT. This gives the protein CASRTGTVNTEAFF.